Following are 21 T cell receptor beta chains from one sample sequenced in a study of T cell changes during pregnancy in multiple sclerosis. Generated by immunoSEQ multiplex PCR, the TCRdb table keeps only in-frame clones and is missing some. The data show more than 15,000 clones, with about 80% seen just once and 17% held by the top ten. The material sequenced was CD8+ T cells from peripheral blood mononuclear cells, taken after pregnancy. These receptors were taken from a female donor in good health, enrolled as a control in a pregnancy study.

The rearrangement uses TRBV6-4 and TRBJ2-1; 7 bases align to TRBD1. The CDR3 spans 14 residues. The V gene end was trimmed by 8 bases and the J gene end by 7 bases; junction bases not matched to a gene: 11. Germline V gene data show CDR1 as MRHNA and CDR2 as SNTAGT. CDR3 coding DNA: TGTGCCAGCTCCAGGGGGACCGAGGAGAATGAGCAGTTCTTC. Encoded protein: CASSRGTEENEQFF.

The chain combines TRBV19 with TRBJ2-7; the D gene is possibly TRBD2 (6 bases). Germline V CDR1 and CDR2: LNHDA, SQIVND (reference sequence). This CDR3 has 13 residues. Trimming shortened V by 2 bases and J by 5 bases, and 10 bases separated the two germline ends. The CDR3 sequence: CASSITGVDEQYF. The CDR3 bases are TGTGCCAGTAGTATAACGGGGGTCGACGAGCAGTACTTC.

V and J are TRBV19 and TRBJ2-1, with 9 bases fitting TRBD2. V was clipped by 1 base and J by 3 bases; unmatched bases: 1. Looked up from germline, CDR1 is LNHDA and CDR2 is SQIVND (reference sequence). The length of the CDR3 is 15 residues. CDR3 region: CASSIGLADYNEQFF. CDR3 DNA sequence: TGTGCCAGTAGTATAGGACTAGCGGACTACAATGAGCAGTTCTTC.

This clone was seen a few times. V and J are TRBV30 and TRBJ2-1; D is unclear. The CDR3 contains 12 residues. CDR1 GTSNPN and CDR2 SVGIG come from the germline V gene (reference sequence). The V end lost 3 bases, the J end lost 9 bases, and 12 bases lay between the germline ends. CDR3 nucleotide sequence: TGTGCCTGGAGCCCTACTGCTGCTGAGCAGTTCTTC. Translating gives CAWSPTAAEQFF.

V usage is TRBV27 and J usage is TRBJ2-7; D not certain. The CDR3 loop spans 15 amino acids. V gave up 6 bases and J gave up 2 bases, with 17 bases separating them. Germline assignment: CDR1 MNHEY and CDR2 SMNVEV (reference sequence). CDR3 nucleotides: TGTGCCAGCAGCCCCTCCAGGATAGGTCCCTACGAGCAGTACTTC. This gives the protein CASSPSRIGPYEQYF.

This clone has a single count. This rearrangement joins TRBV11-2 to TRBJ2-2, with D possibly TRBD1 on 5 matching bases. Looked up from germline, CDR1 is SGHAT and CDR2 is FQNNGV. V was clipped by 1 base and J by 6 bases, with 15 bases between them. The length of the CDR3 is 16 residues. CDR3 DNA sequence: TGTGCCAGCAGCTTAGGGGGCAGGGTTAAGTCCGGGGAGCTGTTTTTT. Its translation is CASSLGGRVKSGELFF.

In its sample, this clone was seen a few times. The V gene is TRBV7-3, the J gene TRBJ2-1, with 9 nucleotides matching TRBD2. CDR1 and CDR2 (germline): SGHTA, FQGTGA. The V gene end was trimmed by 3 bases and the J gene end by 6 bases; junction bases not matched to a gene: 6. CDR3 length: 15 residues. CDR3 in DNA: TGTGCCAGCAGCTTTGTAGCGGGAGTACCCAATGAGCAGTTCTTC. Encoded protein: CASSFVAGVPNEQFF. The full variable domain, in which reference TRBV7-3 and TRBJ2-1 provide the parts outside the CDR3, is GAGVSQTPSNKVTEKGKYVELRCDPISGHTALYWYRQSLGQGPEFLIYFQGTGAADDSGLPNDRFFAVRPEGSVSTLKIQRTERGDSAVYLCASSFVAGVPNEQFFGPGTRLTVL.

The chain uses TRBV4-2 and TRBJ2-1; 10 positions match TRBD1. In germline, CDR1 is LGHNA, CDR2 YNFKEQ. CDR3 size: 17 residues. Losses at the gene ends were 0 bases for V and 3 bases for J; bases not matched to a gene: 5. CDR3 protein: CASSQELRTGGYNEQFF. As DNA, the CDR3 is TGTGCCAGCAGCCAAGAATTACGGACAGGGGGCTACAATGAGCAGTTCTTC.

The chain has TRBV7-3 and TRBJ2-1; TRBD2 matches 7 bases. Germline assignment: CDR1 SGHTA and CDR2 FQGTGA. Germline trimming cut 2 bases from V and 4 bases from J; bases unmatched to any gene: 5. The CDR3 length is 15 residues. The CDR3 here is CASSLDGGGYNEQFF. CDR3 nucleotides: TGTGCCAGCAGCTTAGATGGGGGGGGATACAATGAGCAGTTCTTC. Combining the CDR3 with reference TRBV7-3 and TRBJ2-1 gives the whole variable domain GAGVSQTPSNKVTEKGKYVELRCDPISGHTALYWYRQSLGQGPEFLIYFQGTGAADDSGLPNDRFFAVRPEGSVSTLKIQRTERGDSAVYLCASSLDGGGYNEQFFGPGTRLTVL.

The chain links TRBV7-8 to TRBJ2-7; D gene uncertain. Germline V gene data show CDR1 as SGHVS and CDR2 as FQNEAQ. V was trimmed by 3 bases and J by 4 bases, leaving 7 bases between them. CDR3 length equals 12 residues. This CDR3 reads CASSFGQYEQYF. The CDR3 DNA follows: TGTGCCAGCAGCTTTGGGCAGTACGAGCAGTACTTC.

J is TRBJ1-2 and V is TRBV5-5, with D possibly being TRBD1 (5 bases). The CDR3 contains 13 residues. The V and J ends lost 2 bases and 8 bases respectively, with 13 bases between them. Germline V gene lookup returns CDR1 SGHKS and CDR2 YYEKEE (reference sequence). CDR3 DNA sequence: TGTGCCAGCAGCTTTGGGGGGTTGAGGGGCTACACCTTC. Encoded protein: CASSFGGLRGYTF.

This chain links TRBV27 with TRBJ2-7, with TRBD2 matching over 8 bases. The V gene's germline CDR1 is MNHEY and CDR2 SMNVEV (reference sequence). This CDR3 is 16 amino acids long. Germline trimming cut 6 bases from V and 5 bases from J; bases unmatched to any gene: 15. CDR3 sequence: CASSPYPGGLADEQYF. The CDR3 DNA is TGTGCCAGCAGCCCTTATCCGGGGGGGCTTGCCGACGAGCAGTACTTC.

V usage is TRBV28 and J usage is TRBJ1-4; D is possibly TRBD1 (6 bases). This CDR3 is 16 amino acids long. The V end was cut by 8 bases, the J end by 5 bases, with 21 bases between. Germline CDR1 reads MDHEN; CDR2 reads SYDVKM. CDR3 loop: CASAPTGNDPNEKLFF. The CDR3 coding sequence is TGTGCCAGCGCCCCGACAGGAAACGACCCCAATGAAAAACTGTTTTTT.

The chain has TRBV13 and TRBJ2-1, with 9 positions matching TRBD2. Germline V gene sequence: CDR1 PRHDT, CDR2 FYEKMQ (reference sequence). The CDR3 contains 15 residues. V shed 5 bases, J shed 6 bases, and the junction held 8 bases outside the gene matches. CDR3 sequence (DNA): TGTGCCAGCAGCCCCCCAAGTAGCGGGAGCAATGAGCAGTTCTTC. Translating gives CASSPPSSGSNEQFF. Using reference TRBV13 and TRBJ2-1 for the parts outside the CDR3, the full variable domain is AAGVIQSPRHLIKEKRETATLKCYPIPRHDTVYWYQQGPGQDPQFLISFYEKMQSDKGSIPDRFSAQQFSDYHSELNMSSLELGDSALYFCASSPPSSGSNEQFFGPGTRLTVL.

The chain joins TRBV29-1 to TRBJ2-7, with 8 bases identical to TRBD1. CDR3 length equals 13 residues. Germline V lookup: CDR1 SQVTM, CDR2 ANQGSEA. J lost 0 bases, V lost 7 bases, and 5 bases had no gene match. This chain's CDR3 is CSGRDRSSYEQYF. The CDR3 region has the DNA TGCAGCGGCCGGGACAGGAGCTCCTACGAGCAGTACTTC.

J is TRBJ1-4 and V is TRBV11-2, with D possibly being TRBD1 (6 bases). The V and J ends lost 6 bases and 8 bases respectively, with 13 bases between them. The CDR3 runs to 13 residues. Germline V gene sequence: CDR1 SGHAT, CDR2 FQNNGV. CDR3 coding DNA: TGTGCCAGCAGTTCGGGACATAAGGAAAAACTGTTTTTT. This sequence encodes CASSSGHKEKLFF.

This CDR3 is CASSRYTGPQVGGYTF. The CDR3 DNA reads TGCGCCAGCAGCCGTTATACAGGGCCCCAAGTGGGAGGCTACACCTTC. This chain links TRBV5-1 with TRBJ1-2; possibly TRBD1 for D (6 bases). The CDR3 consists of 16 residues. Germline V gene lookup returns CDR1 SGHRS and CDR2 YFSETQ. Between the trimmed V and J ends, which lost 4 bases and 8 bases, there was a span of 24 bases.

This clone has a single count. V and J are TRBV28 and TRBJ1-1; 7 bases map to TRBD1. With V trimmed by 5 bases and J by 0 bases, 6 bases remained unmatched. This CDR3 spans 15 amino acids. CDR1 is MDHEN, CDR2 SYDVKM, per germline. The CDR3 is CASSPLGQMNTEAFF. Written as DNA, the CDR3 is TGTGCCAGCAGTCCCCTGGGACAGATGAACACTGAAGCTTTCTTT.

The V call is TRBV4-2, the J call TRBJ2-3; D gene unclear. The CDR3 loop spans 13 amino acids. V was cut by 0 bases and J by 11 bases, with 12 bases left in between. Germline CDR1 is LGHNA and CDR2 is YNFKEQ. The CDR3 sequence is CASSQERPAWQYF. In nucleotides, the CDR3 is TGTGCCAGCAGCCAAGAGAGGCCCGCTTGGCAGTATTTT.

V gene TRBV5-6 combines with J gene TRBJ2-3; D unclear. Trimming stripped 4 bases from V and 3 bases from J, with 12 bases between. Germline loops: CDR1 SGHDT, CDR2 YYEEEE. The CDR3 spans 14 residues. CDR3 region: CASSPATQTDTQYF. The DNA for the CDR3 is TGTGCCAGCAGCCCAGCGACCCAGACAGATACGCAGTATTTT.

The chain's CDR3 is CASSPGRGQGRNEQFF. CDR3 coding DNA: TGTGCCAGCAGCCCCGGGAGGGGACAGGGGCGGAATGAGCAGTTCTTC. The chain employs TRBV14 and TRBJ2-1, with 10 nucleotides matching TRBD1. The CDR3 consists of 16 residues. Trimming took 4 bases from V and 7 from J; bases not matched to a gene: 10. The germline V gene has CDR1 SGHDN and CDR2 FVKESK.